This is a list of T cell receptor beta chains from one sample in a study of CD8 T cells in Susac syndrome. TCRdb recomputed calls from the immunoSEQ multiplex PCR reads with MiXCR, one row per CDR3 protein. The table has more than 200,000 distinct CDR3 sequences, over 85% seen once. The specimen sequenced was CD4+ T cells from PBMCs. These receptors were taken from a human donor with multiple sclerosis. The CDR3 runs from the conserved cysteine through the conserved F or W.

V gene,CDR3 protein
TRBV7-8,CASSSTGQGISGELFF
TRBV12-5,CASGGRDRGLAFF
TRBV19,CASSIPGLKPQHF
TRBV20-1,CSARSARANTEAFF
TRBV19,CASSTATGSTTDTQYF
TRBV11-2,CASSFTGGGEDTQYF
TRBV18,CASSPVAGAENTIYF
TRBV3-1,CASSQDDLGINTEAFF
TRBV20-1,CSAKRPGSETQYF
TRBV3-1,CASSRYPGQSGYTF
TRBV5-1,CASSSRGLENIQYF
TRBV30,CAWSLEEGSPLHF
TRBV12-3/TRBV12-4,CASSQTGGTEAFF